The 15 T cell receptor beta chains below all came from one sample that was sequenced in a study of shared T cell receptors in the human thymus. Here immunoSEQ multiplex PCR was the method, and the copy in TCRdb shows in-frame clones only, minus some. The repertoire includes about 380,000 clones, roughly 94% of them detected once, and approximately 0.02% sits in the top ten. Material: thymocytes. The receptors derive from a human donor.

With regard to this clone: The sample holds other DNA sequences that translate to the same CDR3. The rearrangement uses TRBV20-1 and TRBJ1-2; D call uncertain. Germline V gene sequence: CDR1 DFQATT, CDR2 SNEGSKA (reference sequence). The CDR3 has 11 residues. Trimming removed 0 bases from V and 5 bases from J, with 4 bases in between. The CDR3 loop is CSAREGYGYTF. In DNA form, the CDR3 reads TGCAGTGCTAGAGAAGGATATGGCTACACCTTC.

J is TRBJ2-3 and V is TRBV5-6, with TRBD2 matching 9 bases. This CDR3 spans 18 amino acids. V lost 3 bases and J lost 5; bases outside the gene matches: 16. Germline lookup yields CDR1 SGHDT and CDR2 YYEEEE. The CDR3 DNA reads as TGTGCCAGCAGCTCGAATCATCATAGCGGGAGAGGGGAAGATACGCAGTATTTT. Amino acids: CASSSNHHSGRGEDTQYF. Full variable domain (rest looked up from reference TRBV5-6 and TRBJ2-3): DAGVTQSPTHLIKTRGQQVTLRCSPKSGHDTVSWYQQALGQGPQFIFQYYEEEERQRGNFPDRFSGHQFPNYSSELNVNALLLGDSALYLCASSSNHHSGRGEDTQYFGPGTRLTVL.

This sequence joins TRBV4-1 and TRBJ1-2; D is unresolved. Trimming pared 0 bases from V and 14 bases from J, leaving 19 bases between. Germline V gives CDR1 MGHRA, CDR2 YSYEKL. This CDR3 contains 14 residues. This CDR3 reads CASSQDRSSREYTF. For the CDR3, the DNA is TGCGCCAGCAGCCAAGATCGTAGTTCCCGGGAGTATACCTTC.

Only a few counts were recorded for this clone. The chain uses TRBV20-1 and TRBJ2-5; 8 nucleotides align to TRBD2. This CDR3 has 11 residues. CDR1 and CDR2 from the germline V gene are DFQATT and SNEGSKA (reference sequence). CDR3 amino acids: CSTTGGETQYF. DNA of the CDR3: TGCAGCACTACGGGAGGGGAGACCCAGTACTTC.

CDR3 sequence reads: CASSLTGTGTGAYGYTF. The CDR3 nucleotides read TGTGCCAGCAGCCTGACGGGGACCGGGACAGGAGCCTATGGCTACACCTTC. The chain uses TRBV7-6 and TRBJ1-2; TRBD1 aligns across 8 bases. CDR1 SGHVS and CDR2 FNYEAQ come from the germline V gene. This CDR3 comprises 17 residues. V lost 5 bases and J lost 4; bases outside the gene matches: 15. Based on the CDR3 plus reference TRBV7-6 and TRBJ1-2, the full variable domain is GAGVSQSPRYKVTKRGQDVALRCDPISGHVSLYWYRQALGQGPEFLTYFNYEAQQDKSGLPNDRFSAERPEGSISTLTIQRTEQRDSAMYRCASSLTGTGTGAYGYTFGSGTRLTVV.

V and J are TRBV4-1 and TRBJ2-1, with 10 nucleotides matching TRBD2. Germline V CDR1 and CDR2: MGHRA, YSYEKL. CDR3 size: 17 residues. J was trimmed by 8 bases and V by 2 bases; bases with no gene match: 12. The chain's CDR3 is CASSQPRGTSGTYEQFF. Here the CDR3 DNA reads TGCGCCAGCAGCCAACCCCGGGGAACTAGCGGGACCTATGAGCAGTTCTTC.

CDR3 in amino acids: CASSPGTIHEQYF. In DNA, the CDR3 is TGTGCCAGCAGCCCCGGGACAATCCACGAGCAGTACTTC. The chain couples TRBV7-9 to TRBJ2-7; weak D call: TRBD1 (6 bases). The V and J ends lost 5 bases and 5 bases respectively, with 13 bases between them. This CDR3 comprises 13 residues. Germline loops: CDR1 SEHNR, CDR2 FQNEAQ (reference sequence).

The V call is TRBV15, the J call TRBJ2-2, with 7 nucleotides matching TRBD1. The ends lost 4 bases at V and 7 bases at J; junction bases unmatched: 9. The CDR3 runs to 15 residues. Germline CDR1 LNHNV, CDR2 YYDKDF (reference sequence). The CDR3 is CATSTPKGAYGELFF. The DNA of the CDR3 is TGTGCCACCAGCACCCCGAAGGGGGCTTACGGGGAGCTGTTTTTT.

The V and J genes are TRBV6-1 and TRBJ2-5; no reliable D call. This CDR3 is built from 13 residues. CDR1 is MNHNS and CDR2 is SASEGT in the germline V gene. The V end was cut by 7 bases, the J end by 5 bases, with 14 bases between. CDR3 amino acids: CASIGDGLETQYF. CDR3 DNA: TGTGCCAGCATCGGCGATGGCCTTGAGACCCAGTACTTC.

This chain uses TRBV19 with TRBJ1-1; 7 bases are shared with TRBD1. This CDR3 has 13 amino acids. The germline V gene encodes CDR1 LNHDA and CDR2 SQIVND (reference sequence). The V gene end was trimmed by 3 bases and the J gene end by 6 bases; junction bases not matched to a gene: 4. The CDR3 loop is CASSIDRVAEAFF. In DNA, the CDR3 is TGTGCCAGTAGTATTGACAGGGTGGCTGAAGCTTTCTTT. Using reference TRBV19 and TRBJ1-1 for the parts outside the CDR3, the full variable domain is DGGITQSPKYLFRKEGQNVTLSCEQNLNHDAMYWYRQDPGQGLRLIYYSQIVNDFQKGDIAEGYSVSREKKESFPLTVTSAQKNPTAFYLCASSIDRVAEAFFGQGTRLTVV.

The J gene is TRBJ2-3, the V gene TRBV5-1; either TRBD1 or TRBD2 may fit D (6 bases each). This CDR3 is 14 amino acids long. Trimming removed 5 bases at V and 5 bases at J, with 15 bases between. The V gene's germline CDR1 is SGHRS and CDR2 YFSETQ. The CDR3 protein is CASSLGGREDTQYF. The CDR3 coding sequence is TGCGCCAGCAGTCTTGGGGGGCGGGAAGATACGCAGTATTTT.

The V call is TRBV5-1, the J call TRBJ2-6; D possibly corresponds to TRBD1 (6 bases). CDR3 length equals 16 residues. V lost 3 bases and J lost 1, with 11 bases in between. Germline CDR1 is SGHRS and CDR2 is YFSETQ. CDR3 DNA sequence: TGCGCCAGCAGCTGGGGTAGGGGGTCTGGGGCCAACGTCCTGACTTTC. Protein sequence: CASSWGRGSGANVLTF.

The genes are TRBV7-6 and TRBJ2-7; D not certain. CDR3 size: 13 residues. Trimming removed 5 bases at V and 6 bases at J, with 14 bases between. Germline CDR1 is SGHVS and CDR2 is FNYEAQ. The CDR3 loop reads CASSVPTRAEQYF. The CDR3 bases are TGTGCCAGCAGCGTACCGACCCGGGCCGAGCAGTACTTC.

The CDR3 sequence: CASSLSPRGSGRRGETQYF. As DNA, the CDR3 is TGTGCCAGCAGTTTATCCCCGAGGGGTAGCGGGAGAAGGGGGGAGACCCAGTACTTC. The rearrangement joins TRBV28 to TRBJ2-5; 9 bases agree with TRBD2. Trimming removed 1 base from V and 5 bases from J; junction bases left unmatched: 17. CDR1 is MDHEN, CDR2 SYDVKM, per germline. The CDR3 runs to 19 residues.

The chain joins TRBV2 to TRBJ1-3; a weak D match, TRBD1 (5 bases). Trimming removed 4 bases from V and 0 bases from J, with 13 bases in between. Germline V lookup: CDR1 SNHLY, CDR2 FYNNEI. The CDR3 is 16 amino acids. This CDR3 is CASSGQIPLSGNTIYF. The DNA for the CDR3 is TGTGCCAGCAGTGGACAGATCCCTCTCTCTGGAAACACCATATATTTT.